The 21 T cell receptor beta chains below come from one sample, sequenced in a study of T cell responses to AZD1222 COVID-19 vaccine. Assay: immunoSEQ multiplex PCR; the TCRdb copy retains only in-frame clones and omits some. The table lists about 140,000 clones, roughly 90% of them singletons, with just under 3% in the top ten. Sequenced here: peripheral blood, sampled on day 0 of AZD1222 vaccination. The receptors were sampled from an adult in good health.

The chain is built from TRBV5-1 and TRBJ2-7, with D perhaps TRBD2 (6 bases). The V end lost 4 bases, the J end lost 3 bases, and 17 bases lay between the germline ends. Germline-derived CDR1 and CDR2 are SGHRS and YFSETQ. CDR3 size: 15 residues. The CDR3 sequence: CASSPISGRSYEQYF. CDR3 sequence (DNA): TGCGCCAGCAGCCCGATTAGCGGCCGGAGCTACGAGCAGTACTTC.

This clone has only one observation. V and J are TRBV28 and TRBJ1-2; D is undetermined. The V and J ends lost 10 bases and 5 bases respectively, with 11 bases between them. CDR1 is MDHEN and CDR2 is SYDVKM in the germline V gene. CDR3 length equals 11 residues. The CDR3 here is CAIFTSYGYTF. In nucleotides, the CDR3 is TGTGCCATTTTTACGTCGTATGGCTACACCTTC.

The chain carries TRBV10-3 and TRBJ2-1; D is undetermined. The CDR3 has 13 amino acids. Looked up from germline, CDR1 is ENHRY and CDR2 is SYGVKD. V shed 6 bases and J shed 6 bases, with 12 bases lying between them. The chain's CDR3 is CAIRPELVNEQFF. The CDR3 DNA sequence: TGTGCCATCAGACCGGAGCTAGTCAATGAGCAGTTCTTC.

CDR3 sequence (DNA): TGTGCCAGCTCGCTACAGGGGGAAGAGACCCAGTACTTC. This encodes CASSLQGEETQYF. This chain connects TRBV18 to TRBJ2-5, with 8 positions matching TRBD1. This CDR3 region has 13 residues. V shed 6 bases, J shed 3 bases, and the junction held 3 bases outside the gene matches. In germline, CDR1 is KGHSH, CDR2 LQKENI.

The CDR3 is CAISGWREGNTIYF. The CDR3 DNA reads as TGTGCCATCAGTGGGTGGAGGGAAGGAAACACCATATATTTT. V usage is TRBV10-3 and J usage is TRBJ1-3; D is unclear. There are 14 residues in the CDR3. Germline V CDR1 and CDR2: ENHRY, SYGVKD. The germline V and J ends were trimmed by 4 bases and 4 bases, with 11 bases remaining between them.

The V and J genes are TRBV9 and TRBJ1-2; 7 bases agree with TRBD1. J was trimmed by 6 bases and V by 4 bases; bases with no gene match: 12. CDR3 size: 15 residues. The germline V gene has CDR1 SGDLS and CDR2 YYNGEE. CDR3 DNA sequence: TGTGCCAGCAGCTCCCAATCGACAGGGCCCGATGGCTACACCTTC. Translating it yields CASSSQSTGPDGYTF.

The chain carries TRBV19 and TRBJ1-1; possible D gene TRBD1, 6 bases. Germline CDR1 LNHDA, CDR2 SQIVND (reference sequence). The CDR3 spans 17 residues. With 2 bases removed from V and 0 bases from J, the gap between germline ends came to 16 bases. The CDR3 DNA is TGTGCCAGTAGTATAAGGGCAGGGGTCGGGATGAACACTGAAGCTTTCTTT. It yields the protein CASSIRAGVGMNTEAFF.

The chain recombines TRBV5-1 with TRBJ2-2; D is ambiguous. The germline V gene encodes CDR1 SGHRS and CDR2 YFSETQ. This CDR3 has 14 residues. Deletions cut 2 bases from V and 4 bases from J, with 9 bases between. DNA of the CDR3: TGCGCCAGCAGCTTCGATGGACGCACCGGGGAGCTGTTTTTT. Encoded protein: CASSFDGRTGELFF.

The chain couples TRBV27 to TRBJ1-5; D possibly corresponds to TRBD1 (5 bases). The ends were cut back, 4 bases at V and 6 bases at J, with 16 bases in the middle. Germline V lookup: CDR1 MNHEY, CDR2 SMNVEV (reference sequence). This CDR3 is 15 amino acids long. The CDR3 is CASSSQGRKGQPQHF. In nucleotides, the CDR3 is TGTGCCAGCAGTTCGCAGGGACGCAAAGGTCAGCCCCAGCATTTT.

The genes are TRBV19 and TRBJ2-7, with 8 bases identical to TRBD1. Germline lookup yields CDR1 LNHDA and CDR2 SQIVND (reference sequence). The CDR3 consists of 15 residues. The ends lost 3 bases at V and 4 bases at J; junction bases unmatched: 8. The CDR3 spells CASSIMAGGSYEQYF. The DNA for the CDR3 is TGTGCCAGTAGTATTATGGCAGGGGGCTCGTACGAGCAGTACTTC. The whole variable domain, remainder taken from reference TRBV19 and TRBJ2-7, is DGGITQSPKYLFRKEGQNVTLSCEQNLNHDAMYWYRQDPGQGLRLIYYSQIVNDFQKGDIAEGYSVSREKKESFPLTVTSAQKNPTAFYLCASSIMAGGSYEQYFGPGTRLTVT.

The V call is TRBV2, the J call TRBJ1-1; D call uncertain. The CDR3 runs to 14 residues. Germline loops: CDR1 SNHLY, CDR2 FYNNEI. Trimming took off 6 bases at V and 0 bases at J, with 11 bases between the two ends. In nucleotides, the CDR3 is TGTGCCAGCAGCCTTTTCGGATTGAACACTGAAGCTTTCTTT. It specifies CASSLFGLNTEAFF.

The rearrangement links TRBV4-2 to TRBJ1-3; possibly TRBD1 for D (6 bases). The CDR3 contains 19 residues. Deletions cut 0 bases from V and 0 bases from J, with 18 bases between. CDR1 is LGHNA, CDR2 YNFKEQ, per germline. CDR3 DNA: TGTGCCAGCAGCCAAGATGGTCAGGGACAACCCTCCTCTGGAAACACCATATATTTT. This encodes CASSQDGQGQPSSGNTIYF.

This clone was seen only a few times. The gene calls are TRBV19 and TRBJ1-2; 9 nucleotides match TRBD1. CDR3 length: 16 residues. Germline V gene lookup returns CDR1 LNHDA and CDR2 SQIVND (reference sequence). J gave up 4 bases and V 1 base, and 7 bases lay outside the gene matches. Here the CDR3 reads CASSIGLQGASYGYTF. CDR3 DNA: TGTGCCAGTAGTATAGGCCTACAGGGGGCATCCTATGGCTACACCTTC.

The chain is built from TRBV19 and TRBJ1-2; weak D call: TRBD1 (5 bases). Trimming removed 10 bases at V and 4 bases at J, with 13 bases between. The germline gives CDR1 LNHDA, CDR2 SQIVND (reference sequence). This CDR3 comprises 12 residues. The chain's CDR3 is CATWGNGYGYTF. In DNA, the CDR3 is TGTGCCACCTGGGGGAATGGCTATGGCTACACCTTC.

The chain couples TRBV7-9 to TRBJ2-7; tentative D call: TRBD2 (6 bases). The germline V and J ends were trimmed by 4 bases and 7 bases, with 8 bases remaining between them. The CDR3 consists of 11 residues. Germline-derived CDR1 and CDR2 are SEHNR and FQNEAQ (reference sequence). CDR3: CASSYSGEQYF. The CDR3 coding sequence is TGTGCCAGCAGCTATAGCGGAGAGCAGTACTTC.

The V gene is TRBV7-8, the J gene TRBJ2-5, with 10 bases matching TRBD1. With 5 bases clipped from V and 4 bases from J, the junction kept 7 bases outside the gene matches. This CDR3 has 15 amino acids. Germline CDR1 is SGHVS and CDR2 is FQNEAQ. The CDR3 protein is CASSTDRGLRETQYF. The CDR3 nucleotides are TGTGCCAGCAGCACAGACAGGGGGCTGAGAGAGACCCAGTACTTC. Full variable domain (rest looked up from reference TRBV7-8 and TRBJ2-5): GAGVSQSPRYKVAKRGQDVALRCDPISGHVSLFWYQQALGQGPEFLTYFQNEAQLDKSGLPSDRFFAERPEGSVSTLKIQRTQQEDSAVYLCASSTDRGLRETQYFGPGTRLLVL.

This chain uses TRBV24-1 with TRBJ2-3, with no clear D. Germline values: CDR1 KGHDR, CDR2 SFDVKD. Trimming cost V 9 bases and J 1 base, with 10 bases left between them. The CDR3 sequence is 13 residues long. Here the CDR3 DNA reads TGTGCCACCTCGGGTCGAGGCACAGATACGCAGTATTTT. It translates to CATSGRGTDTQYF.

This chain's CDR3 is CSVEGQGAGSSYEQYF. CDR3 bases: TGCAGCGTTGAAGGACAGGGGGCGGGAAGCTCCTACGAGCAGTACTTC. This chain joins TRBV29-1 and TRBJ2-7; 10 bases agree with TRBD1. This CDR3 is built from 16 residues. CDR1 is SQVTM and CDR2 is ANQGSEA in the germline V gene. With V trimmed by 1 base and J by 0 bases, 6 bases remained unmatched.

The V call is TRBV5-1, the J call TRBJ1-1; 12 nucleotides match TRBD1. V lost 4 bases to trimming and J lost 3 bases; unmatched junction nucleotides: 16. From germline, CDR1 is SGHRS and CDR2 YFSETQ. There are 19 residues in the CDR3. The CDR3 region has the DNA TGCGCCAGCAGCCAGCAGCCTATGGGACAGGGGGCCTGGGACACTGAAGCTTTCTTT. Encoded protein: CASSQQPMGQGAWDTEAFF.

The chain uses TRBV4-1 and TRBJ1-4; D gene unclear. Deletions cut 3 bases from V and 4 bases from J, with 15 bases between. Germline CDR1 and CDR2: MGHRA and YSYEKL. The CDR3 covers 16 residues. The CDR3 protein is CASSHLGRTHNEKLFF. The CDR3 bases are TGCGCCAGCAGCCACCTCGGACGGACTCATAATGAAAAACTGTTTTTT.

This chain uses TRBV11-1 with TRBJ2-2; D is perhaps TRBD1 (6 bases). This CDR3 has 14 residues. Trimming took off 5 bases at V and 1 base at J, with 8 bases between the two ends. The germline V gene has CDR1 SGHAT and CDR2 FQDESV (reference sequence). For the CDR3, the DNA is TGTGCCAGCAGCAGGACAGTGAACACCGGGGAGCTGTTTTTT. Protein: CASSRTVNTGELFF.